These 10 T cell receptor beta chains came from one sample sequenced in a study of PD-L1 blockade in urothelial cancer. Libraries were prepared by immunoSEQ multiplex PCR; TCRdb keeps only in-frame clonotypes and omits some of them. The table includes about 84,000 clones, roughly nine tenths detected once. The source was PBMCs, collected around atezolizumab (anti-PD-L1) treatment. These receptors came from a man in his 60s with urothelial cancer.

This clone was found a few times. This chain connects TRBV10-2 to TRBJ1-5, with D uncertain. V was clipped by 8 bases and J by 5 bases, with 10 bases between them. This CDR3 has 12 residues. Per the germline V gene, CDR1 is WSHSY and CDR2 is SAAADI. CDR3 region: CASGFNDQPQHF. The CDR3 DNA reads TGCGCCAGCGGCTTCAATGATCAGCCCCAGCATTTT.

The rearrangement joins TRBV19 to TRBJ1-2; 8 bases are shared with TRBD1. The CDR3 contains 15 residues. CDR1 is LNHDA, CDR2 SQIVND, per germline (reference sequence). With 0 bases clipped from V and 8 bases from J, the junction kept 8 bases outside the gene matches. CDR3 in amino acids: CASSIDFRGRKGYTF. CDR3 in DNA: TGTGCCAGTAGTATAGATTTCAGGGGGCGAAAGGGCTACACCTTC.

This clone appeared a few times. V gene TRBV28 combines with J gene TRBJ2-1; 9 bases line up with TRBD1. CDR3 size: 15 residues. V dropped 6 bases and J dropped 0; count of bases not matched to a gene: 3. Germline V gene data show CDR1 as MDHEN and CDR2 as SYDVKM. In DNA, the CDR3 is TGTGCCAGCAGGGACAGGGGTTACTCCTACAATGAGCAGTTCTTC. Its translation: CASRDRGYSYNEQFF. Full variable domain (outside the CDR3, taken from reference TRBV28 and TRBJ2-1): DVKVTQSSRYLVKRTGEKVFLECVQDMDHENMFWYRQDPGLGLRLIYFSYDVKMKEKGDIPEGYSVSREKKERFSLILESASTNQTSMYLCASRDRGYSYNEQFFGPGTRLTVL.

The rearrangement joins TRBV5-5 to TRBJ2-7, with D possibly matching TRBD1 (6 bases). The CDR3 totals 14 residues. In germline, CDR1 is SGHKS, CDR2 YYEKEE (reference sequence). The germline V and J ends were trimmed by 1 base and 4 bases, with 12 bases remaining between them. CDR3 loop: CASSLSRGSYEQYF. Here the CDR3 DNA reads TGTGCCAGCAGCTTGTCCAGGGGTTCATACGAGCAGTACTTC.

The V gene is TRBV2, the J gene TRBJ2-2, with 8 positions matching TRBD1. CDR1 and CDR2 from the germline V gene are SNHLY and FYNNEI. There are 13 residues in the CDR3. The junction had 6 bases not matched to a gene; V was cut back by 8 bases and J by 7 bases. This CDR3 is CASRQGFVGELFF. The DNA for the CDR3 is TGTGCCAGCCGACAGGGGTTCGTCGGGGAGCTGTTTTTT.

This chain links TRBV19 with TRBJ2-1, with TRBD2 matching 10 bases. The germline gives CDR1 LNHDA, CDR2 SQIVND (reference sequence). Germline trimming cut 5 bases from V and 8 bases from J; bases unmatched to any gene: 3. The CDR3 totals 13 residues. CDR3 sequence: CASSFGLADEQFF. The CDR3 DNA reads as TGTGCCAGTAGTTTCGGACTAGCGGATGAGCAGTTCTTC.

The chain uses TRBV7-2 and TRBJ2-1; 7 bases line up with TRBD2. The CDR3 totals 15 residues. Germline V lookup: CDR1 SGHTA, CDR2 FQGNSA. The V and J ends lost 5 bases and 7 bases, in that order; junction bases with no gene match: 11. The CDR3 region is CASSLDGTTGNEQFF. The CDR3 DNA sequence: TGTGCCAGCAGCCTCGACGGGACTACGGGAAATGAGCAGTTCTTC.

This clone is a singleton in its sample. The chain has TRBV19 and TRBJ2-5; 7 positions match TRBD2. V was pared by 3 bases and J by 5 bases, with 9 bases of the junction left unmatched. Germline V lookup: CDR1 LNHDA, CDR2 SQIVND (reference sequence). The length of the CDR3 is 15 residues. CDR3: CASSILGGPAETQYF. As DNA, the CDR3 is TGTGCCAGTAGTATTCTGGGAGGGCCCGCGGAGACCCAGTACTTC. Drawing the rest from reference TRBV19 and TRBJ2-5, the complete variable domain is DGGITQSPKYLFRKEGQNVTLSCEQNLNHDAMYWYRQDPGQGLRLIYYSQIVNDFQKGDIAEGYSVSREKKESFPLTVTSAQKNPTAFYLCASSILGGPAETQYFGPGTRLLVL.

The rearrangement links TRBV29-1 to TRBJ1-1; D uncertain. CDR1 is SQVTM and CDR2 is ANQGSEA in the germline V gene. Trimming pared 5 bases from V and 3 bases from J, leaving 4 bases between. CDR3 length: 10 amino acids. The CDR3 sequence is CSVWHTEAFF. In DNA form, the CDR3 reads TGCAGCGTTTGGCACACTGAAGCTTTCTTT.

The chain is built from TRBV4-2 and TRBJ2-3; TRBD2 aligns across 7 bases. Germline CDR1 and CDR2: LGHNA and YNFKEQ. The CDR3 covers 15 residues. V shed 0 bases and J 6 bases; nucleotides not matched to a gene: 6. The CDR3 bases are TGTGCCAGCAGCCAAGATAAGCGGGGATTGGATACGCAGTATTTT. Its translation: CASSQDKRGLDTQYF.